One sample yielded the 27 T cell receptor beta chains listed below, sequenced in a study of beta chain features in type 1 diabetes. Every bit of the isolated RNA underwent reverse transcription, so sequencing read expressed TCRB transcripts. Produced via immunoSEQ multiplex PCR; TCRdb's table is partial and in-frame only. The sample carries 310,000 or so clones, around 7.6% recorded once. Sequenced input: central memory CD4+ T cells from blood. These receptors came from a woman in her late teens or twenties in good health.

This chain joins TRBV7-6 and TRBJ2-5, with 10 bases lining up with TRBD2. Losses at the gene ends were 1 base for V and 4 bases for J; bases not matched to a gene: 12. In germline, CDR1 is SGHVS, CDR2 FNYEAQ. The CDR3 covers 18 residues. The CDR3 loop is CASSLGLAGEVPPETQYF. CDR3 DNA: TGTGCCAGCAGCTTAGGGCTAGCGGGAGAAGTCCCCCCAGAGACCCAGTACTTC.

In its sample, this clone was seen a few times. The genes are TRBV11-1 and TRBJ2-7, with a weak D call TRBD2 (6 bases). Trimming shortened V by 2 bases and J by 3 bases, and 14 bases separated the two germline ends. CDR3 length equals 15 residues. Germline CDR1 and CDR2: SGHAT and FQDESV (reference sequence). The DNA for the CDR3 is TGTGCCAGCAGCTTATCCTTAGCGGCTATCTACGAGCAGTACTTC. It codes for CASSLSLAAIYEQYF.

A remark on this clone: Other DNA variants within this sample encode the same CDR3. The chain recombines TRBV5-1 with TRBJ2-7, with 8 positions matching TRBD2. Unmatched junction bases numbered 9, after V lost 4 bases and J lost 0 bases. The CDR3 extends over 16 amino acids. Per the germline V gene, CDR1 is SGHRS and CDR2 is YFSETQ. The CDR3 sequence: CASSLTSGRTSYEQYF. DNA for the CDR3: TGCGCCAGCAGCCTCACTAGCGGCCGAACCTCCTACGAGCAGTACTTC.

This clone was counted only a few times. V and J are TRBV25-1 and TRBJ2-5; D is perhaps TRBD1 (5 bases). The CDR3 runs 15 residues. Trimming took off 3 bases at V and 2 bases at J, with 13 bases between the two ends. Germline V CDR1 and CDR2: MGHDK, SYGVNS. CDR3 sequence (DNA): TGTGCCAGCAGTGAGCAGGGTGAGAAGCAAGAGACCCAGTACTTC. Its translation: CASSEQGEKQETQYF.

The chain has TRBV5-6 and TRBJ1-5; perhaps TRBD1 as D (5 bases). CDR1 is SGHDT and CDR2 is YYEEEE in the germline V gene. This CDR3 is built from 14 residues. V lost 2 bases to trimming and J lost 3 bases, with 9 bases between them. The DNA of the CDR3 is TGTGCCAGCAGCTTTGGGGGGGACAATCAGCCCCAGCATTTT. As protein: CASSFGGDNQPQHF.

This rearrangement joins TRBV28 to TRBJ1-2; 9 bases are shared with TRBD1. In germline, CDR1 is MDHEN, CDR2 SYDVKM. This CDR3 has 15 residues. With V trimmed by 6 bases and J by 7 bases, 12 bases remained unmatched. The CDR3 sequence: CASRPTGGARSGYTF. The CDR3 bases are TGTGCCAGCAGACCCACAGGGGGCGCTCGTAGTGGCTACACCTTC.

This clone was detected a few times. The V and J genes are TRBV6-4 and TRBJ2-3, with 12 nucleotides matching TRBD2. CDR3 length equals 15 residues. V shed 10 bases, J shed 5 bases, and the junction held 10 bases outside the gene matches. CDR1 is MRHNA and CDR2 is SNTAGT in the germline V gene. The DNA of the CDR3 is TGTGCCACCCGAAGGACTAGCGGGATTGGAGATACGCAGTATTTT. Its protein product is CATRRTSGIGDTQYF.

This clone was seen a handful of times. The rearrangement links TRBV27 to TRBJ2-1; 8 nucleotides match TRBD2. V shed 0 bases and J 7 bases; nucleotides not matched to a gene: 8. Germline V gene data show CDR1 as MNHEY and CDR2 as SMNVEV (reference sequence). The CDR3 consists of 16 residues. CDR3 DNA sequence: TGTGCCAGCAGTTTATCAAGCGGGAGTGCGGTAAATGAGCAGTTCTTC. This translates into CASSLSSGSAVNEQFF.

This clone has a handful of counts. The CDR3 DNA sequence: TGTGCCAGCTCCCGGACAGGGAATAGTGAAAAACTGTTTTTT. Amino acid sequence: CASSRTGNSEKLFF. The gene calls are TRBV18 and TRBJ1-4; 8 bases are a match to TRBD1. This CDR3 comprises 14 residues. Germline CDR1 is KGHSH and CDR2 is LQKENI. The junction had 7 bases not matched to a gene; V was cut back by 6 bases and J by 7 bases.

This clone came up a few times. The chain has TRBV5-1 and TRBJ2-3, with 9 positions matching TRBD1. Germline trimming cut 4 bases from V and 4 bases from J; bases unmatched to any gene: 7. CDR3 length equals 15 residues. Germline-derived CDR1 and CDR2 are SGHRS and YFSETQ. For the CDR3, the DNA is TGCGCCAGCAGCCCGACGACAGGGGGAGCAGATACGCAGTATTTT. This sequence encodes CASSPTTGGADTQYF. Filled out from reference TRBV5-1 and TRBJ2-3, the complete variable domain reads KAGVTQTPRYLIKTRGQQVTLSCSPISGHRSVSWYQQTPGQGLQFLFEYFSETQRNKGNFPGRFSGRQFSNSRSEMNVSTLELGDSALYLCASSPTTGGADTQYFGPGTRLTVL.

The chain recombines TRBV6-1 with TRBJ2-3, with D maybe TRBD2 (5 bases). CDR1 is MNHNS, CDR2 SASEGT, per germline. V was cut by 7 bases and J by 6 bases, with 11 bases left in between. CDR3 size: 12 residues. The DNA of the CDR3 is TGTGCCAGCAAAACCCGGAGGGATACGCAGTATTTT. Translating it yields CASKTRRDTQYF.

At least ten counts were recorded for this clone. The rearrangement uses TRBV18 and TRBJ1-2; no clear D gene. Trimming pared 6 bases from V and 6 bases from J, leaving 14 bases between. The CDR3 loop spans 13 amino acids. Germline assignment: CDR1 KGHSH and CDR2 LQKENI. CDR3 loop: CASSLQARHGYTF. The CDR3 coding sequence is TGTGCCAGCTCGTTACAAGCCCGGCATGGCTACACCTTC.

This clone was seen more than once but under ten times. CDR3 bases: TGTGCCAGCAGCTTTACGGGTGGAGGGGAGACCCAGTACTTC. Translated, it gives CASSFTGGGETQYF. The chain couples TRBV7-9 to TRBJ2-5, with D perhaps TRBD2 (6 bases). V was cut by 3 bases and J by 5 bases, with 13 bases left in between. The CDR3 is 14 amino acids. From germline, CDR1 is SEHNR and CDR2 FQNEAQ (reference sequence). Based on the CDR3 plus reference TRBV7-9 and TRBJ2-5, the full variable domain is DTGVSQNPRHKITKRGQNVTFRCDPISEHNRLYWYRQTLGQGPEFLTYFQNEAQLEKSRLLSDRFSAERPKGSFSTLEIQRTEQGDSAMYLCASSFTGGGETQYFGPGTRLLVL.

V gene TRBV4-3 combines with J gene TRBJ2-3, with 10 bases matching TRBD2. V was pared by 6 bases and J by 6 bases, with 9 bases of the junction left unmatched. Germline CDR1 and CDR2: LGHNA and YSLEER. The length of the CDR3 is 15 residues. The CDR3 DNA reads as TGCGCCAGCAGTTCTACTAGCGGGACCGTCGATACGCAGTATTTT. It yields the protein CASSSTSGTVDTQYF.

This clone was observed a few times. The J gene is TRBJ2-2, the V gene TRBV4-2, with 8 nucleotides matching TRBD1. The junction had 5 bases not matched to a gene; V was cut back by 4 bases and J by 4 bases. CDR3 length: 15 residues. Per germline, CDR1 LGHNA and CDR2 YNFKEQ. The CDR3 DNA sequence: TGTGCCAGCAGCCCTGACAGGGGAATCACCGGGGAGCTGTTTTTT. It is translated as CASSPDRGITGELFF.

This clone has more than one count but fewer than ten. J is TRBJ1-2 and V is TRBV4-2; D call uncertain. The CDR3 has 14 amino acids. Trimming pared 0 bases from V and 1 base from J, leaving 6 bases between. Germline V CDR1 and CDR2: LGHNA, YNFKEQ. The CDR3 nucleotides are TGTGCCAGCAGCCAAGAGCAATTTAACTATGGCTACACCTTC. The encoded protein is CASSQEQFNYGYTF.

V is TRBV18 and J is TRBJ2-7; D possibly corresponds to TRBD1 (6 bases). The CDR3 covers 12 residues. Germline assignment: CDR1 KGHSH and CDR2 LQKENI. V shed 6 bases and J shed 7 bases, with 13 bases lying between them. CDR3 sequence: CASSSLQGEQYF. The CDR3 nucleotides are TGTGCCAGCTCGTCTCTTCAGGGGGAGCAGTACTTC.

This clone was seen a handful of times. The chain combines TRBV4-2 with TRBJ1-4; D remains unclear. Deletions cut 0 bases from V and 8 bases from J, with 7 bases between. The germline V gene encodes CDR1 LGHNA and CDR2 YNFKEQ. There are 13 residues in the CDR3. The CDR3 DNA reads TGTGCCAGCAGCCAAGAAGGCAGGGAAAAACTGTTTTTT. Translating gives CASSQEGREKLFF.

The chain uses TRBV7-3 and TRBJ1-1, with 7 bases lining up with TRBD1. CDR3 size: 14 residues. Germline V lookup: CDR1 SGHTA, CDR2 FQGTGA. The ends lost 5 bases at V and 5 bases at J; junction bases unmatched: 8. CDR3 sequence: CASSATGLGTEAFF. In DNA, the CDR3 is TGTGCCAGCAGCGCGACAGGGCTTGGGACTGAAGCTTTCTTT.

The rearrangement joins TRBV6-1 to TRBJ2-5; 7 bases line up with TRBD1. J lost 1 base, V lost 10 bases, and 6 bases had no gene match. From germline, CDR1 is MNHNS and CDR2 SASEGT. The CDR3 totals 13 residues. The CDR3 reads CATMTGSQETQYF. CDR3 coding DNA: TGTGCCACCATGACAGGGTCCCAAGAGACCCAGTACTTC.

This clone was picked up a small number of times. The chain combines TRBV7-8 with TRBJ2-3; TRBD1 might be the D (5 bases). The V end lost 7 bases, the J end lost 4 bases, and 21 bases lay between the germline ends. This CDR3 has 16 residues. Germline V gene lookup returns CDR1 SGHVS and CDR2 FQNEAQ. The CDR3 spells CASTPRQIVSADTQYF. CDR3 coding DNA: TGTGCCAGCACCCCGAGACAGATCGTGTCGGCAGATACGCAGTATTTT.

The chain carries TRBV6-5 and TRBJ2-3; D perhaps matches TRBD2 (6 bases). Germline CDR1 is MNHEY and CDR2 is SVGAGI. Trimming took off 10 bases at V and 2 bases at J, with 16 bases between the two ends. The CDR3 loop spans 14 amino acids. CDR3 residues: CATRLASHTDTQYF. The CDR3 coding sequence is TGTGCCACCCGCCTAGCGTCTCACACAGATACGCAGTATTTT.

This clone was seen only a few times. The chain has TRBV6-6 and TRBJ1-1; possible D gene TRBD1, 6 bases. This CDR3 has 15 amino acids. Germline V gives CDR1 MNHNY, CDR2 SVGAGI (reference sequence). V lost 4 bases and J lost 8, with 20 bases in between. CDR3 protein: CASSSGQRRVREAFF. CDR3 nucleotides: TGTGCCAGCAGTTCCGGACAGCGCCGAGTTCGGGAAGCTTTCTTT.

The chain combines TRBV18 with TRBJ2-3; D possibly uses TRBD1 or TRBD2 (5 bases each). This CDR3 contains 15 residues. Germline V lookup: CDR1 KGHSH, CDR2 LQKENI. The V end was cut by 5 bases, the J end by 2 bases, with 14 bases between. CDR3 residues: CASSSQRGATDTQYF. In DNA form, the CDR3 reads TGTGCCAGCTCATCCCAACGAGGGGCCACAGATACGCAGTATTTT.

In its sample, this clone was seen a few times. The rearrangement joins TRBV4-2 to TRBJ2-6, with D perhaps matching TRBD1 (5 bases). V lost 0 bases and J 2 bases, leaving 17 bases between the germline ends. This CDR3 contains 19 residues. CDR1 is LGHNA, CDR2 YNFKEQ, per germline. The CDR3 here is CASSQDRPGPLTGANVLTF. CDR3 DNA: TGTGCCAGCAGCCAAGATCGGCCAGGGCCATTGACTGGGGCCAACGTCCTGACTTTC.

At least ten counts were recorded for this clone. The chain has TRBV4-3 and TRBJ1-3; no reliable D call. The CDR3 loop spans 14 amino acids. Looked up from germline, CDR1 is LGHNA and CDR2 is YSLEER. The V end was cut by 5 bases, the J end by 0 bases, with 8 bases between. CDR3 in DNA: TGCGCCAGCAGCGGCCTACGCTCTGGAAACACCATATATTTT. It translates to CASSGLRSGNTIYF.

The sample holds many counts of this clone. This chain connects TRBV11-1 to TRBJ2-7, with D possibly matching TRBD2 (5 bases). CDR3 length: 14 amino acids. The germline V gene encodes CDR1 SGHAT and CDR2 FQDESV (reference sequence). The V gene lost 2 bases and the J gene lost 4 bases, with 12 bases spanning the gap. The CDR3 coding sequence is TGTGCCAGCAGCTTACAGAGGTCGGGGTACGAGCAGTACTTC. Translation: CASSLQRSGYEQYF.